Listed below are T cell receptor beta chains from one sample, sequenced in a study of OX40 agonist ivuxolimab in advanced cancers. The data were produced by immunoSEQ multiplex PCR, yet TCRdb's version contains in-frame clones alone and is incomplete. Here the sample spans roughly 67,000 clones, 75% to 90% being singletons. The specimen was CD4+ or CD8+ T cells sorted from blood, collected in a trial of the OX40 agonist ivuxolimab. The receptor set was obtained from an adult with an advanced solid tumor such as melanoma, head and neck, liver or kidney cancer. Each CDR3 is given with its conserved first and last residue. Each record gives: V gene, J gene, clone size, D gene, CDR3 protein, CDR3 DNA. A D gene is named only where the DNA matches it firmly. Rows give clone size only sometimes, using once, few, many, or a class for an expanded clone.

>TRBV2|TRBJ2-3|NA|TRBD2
CASSGGSGRGTDTQYF
TGTGCCAGCAGTGGAGGAAGCGGGAGGGGCACAGATACGCAGTATTTT
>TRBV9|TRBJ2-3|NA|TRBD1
CASSSRTGEGTDTQYF
TGTGCCAGCAGCTCACGGACAGGGGAGGGCACAGATACGCAGTATTTT
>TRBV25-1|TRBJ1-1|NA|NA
CASSKVGLNTEAFF
TGTGCCAGCAGCAAAGTCGGACTGAACACTGAAGCTTTCTTT
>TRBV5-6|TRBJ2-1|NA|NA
CASSWAGTYNEQFF
TGTGCCAGCAGCTGGGCAGGGACCTACAATGAGCAGTTCTTC
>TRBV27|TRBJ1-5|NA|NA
CASSFRGSDQPQHF
TGTGCCAGCAGTTTTAGGGGGAGTGATCAGCCCCAGCATTTT
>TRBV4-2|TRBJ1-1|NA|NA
CAGRGEETEAFF
TGTGCCGGGCGGGGGGAAGAGACTGAAGCTTTCTTT
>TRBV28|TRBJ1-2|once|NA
CASRPGRYGYTF
TGTGCCAGCAGGCCAGGCCGCTATGGCTACACCTTC
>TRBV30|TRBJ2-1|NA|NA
CAWGSGNEQFF
TGTGCCTGGGGCTCGGGAAATGAGCAGTTCTTC
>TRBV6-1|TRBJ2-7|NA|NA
CASSLREGTYEQYF
TGTGCCAGCAGCCTTCGTGAGGGGACCTACGAGCAGTACTTC
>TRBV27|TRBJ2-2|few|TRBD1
CASRGQGAVTGELFF
TGTGCCAGCAGAGGACAGGGGGCGGTCACCGGGGAGCTGTTTTTT